A single sample gave rise to the 8 T cell receptor beta chains below, sequenced in a study of blood T cell repertoires in COVID-19. TCRdb keeps only in-frame clones here, not all; method: immunoSEQ multiplex PCR. Here the sample spans over 120,000 clones, about 86% being singletons. Sequences were obtained from peripheral blood. The receptors derive from a woman aged 55-70 years with acute or convalescent COVID-19.

Many counts were recorded for this clone. The chain links TRBV30 to TRBJ2-7, with TRBD2 identical over 14 bases. This CDR3 has 16 residues. J lost 2 bases, V lost 4 bases, and 7 bases had no gene match. Germline CDR1 reads GTSNPN; CDR2 reads SVGIG (reference sequence). CDR3 loop: CAWTPPGLAGAYEQYF. The CDR3 DNA is TGTGCCTGGACCCCCCCGGGACTAGCGGGAGCCTACGAGCAGTACTTC.

This rearrangement joins TRBV3-1 (or the pseudogene TRBV3-2) to TRBJ2-7; weak D call: TRBD1 (5 bases). CDR1 is LGHDT and CDR2 is YNNKEL in the germline V gene (reference sequence). The CDR3 loop spans 14 amino acids. With 0 bases removed from V and 6 bases from J, the gap between germline ends came to 12 bases. The CDR3 nucleotides read TGTGCCAGCAGCCAAGAGGAAAGGGGCGTCGAGCAGTACTTC. Translated, it gives CASSQEERGVEQYF.

The V gene is TRBV3-1 (or the pseudogene TRBV3-2), the J gene TRBJ2-7; perhaps TRBD2 as D (5 bases). Trimming shortened V by 4 bases and J by 4 bases, and 20 bases separated the two germline ends. The CDR3 consists of 16 residues. CDR1 LGHDT and CDR2 YNNKEL come from the germline V gene (reference sequence). The DNA for the CDR3 is TGTGCCAGCAGCCCCTCTGGGAGCCTAGTCGGTTACGAGCAGTACTTC. Encoded protein: CASSPSGSLVGYEQYF.

The chain recombines TRBV18 with TRBJ1-1; D ambiguous. Per germline, CDR1 KGHSH and CDR2 LQKENI. Between the trimmed V and J ends, which lost 6 bases and 0 bases, there was a span of 11 bases. The CDR3 loop spans 14 amino acids. For the CDR3, the DNA is TGTGCCAGCTCTCCAACCCAGTTGAACACTGAAGCTTTCTTT. It codes for CASSPTQLNTEAFF.

This sequence joins TRBV4-1 and TRBJ1-2, with TRBD1 identical over 8 bases. The J segment lost 7 bases and the V segment lost 0 bases, leaving 7 bases of the junction unmatched. This CDR3 spans 15 amino acids. Looked up from germline, CDR1 is MGHRA and CDR2 is YSYEKL. CDR3 sequence (DNA): TGCGCCAGCAGCCAAGATTTTGGACAGGGTAGTGGCTACACCTTC. Amino acid sequence: CASSQDFGQGSGYTF.

The V and J genes are TRBV28 and TRBJ1-2, with D possibly matching TRBD1 (6 bases). V lost 3 bases and J 4 bases, leaving 12 bases between the germline ends. This CDR3 spans 14 amino acids. CDR1 and CDR2 (germline): MDHEN, SYDVKM. The CDR3 region is CASSFIVGGYGYTF. The CDR3 DNA sequence: TGTGCCAGCAGTTTTATAGTAGGGGGCTATGGCTACACCTTC.

This clone came up once. The chain combines TRBV19 with TRBJ1-1, with D possibly being TRBD1 (5 bases). V was clipped by 6 bases and J by 4 bases, with 21 bases between them. The CDR3 is 16 residues long. Germline V lookup: CDR1 LNHDA, CDR2 SQIVND (reference sequence). CDR3 DNA: TGTGCCAGTAGGGCCCTCTCCAGGGTATCGGGCACTGAAGCTTTCTTT. Its translation: CASRALSRVSGTEAFF.

This clone was detected once. The chain has TRBV6-6 and TRBJ2-1, with D possibly matching TRBD1 (5 bases). The CDR3 has 13 residues. CDR1 and CDR2 from the germline V gene are MNHNY and SVGAGI (reference sequence). With 0 bases removed from V and 9 bases from J, the gap between germline ends came to 9 bases. Here the CDR3 DNA reads TGTGCCAGCAGTTACTCAAGGGGTATTGAGCAGTTCTTC. The encoded protein is CASSYSRGIEQFF.